Shown below are 10 T cell receptor beta chains from a single sample sequenced in a study of blood T cell repertoires in COVID-19. Clones were sequenced by immunoSEQ multiplex PCR, and TCRdb holds only the in-frame ones, with some missing. The table includes 120,000 to 150,000 clones, 80% to 90% detected once. Source material: peripheral blood. The receptors were sampled from a man between 18 and 35 years old with COVID-19, enrolled during active disease.

The chain couples TRBV19 to TRBJ2-1; 11 bases fit TRBD1. V trimming: 6 bases; J trimming: 4 bases; junction bases outside the gene matches: 5. The CDR3 loop spans 15 amino acids. Germline V gives CDR1 LNHDA, CDR2 SQIVND (reference sequence). The CDR3 bases are TGTGCCAGTAGCCTAGGACAGGGGGCGTACAATGAGCAGTTCTTC. Protein product: CASSLGQGAYNEQFF.

The chain uses TRBV7-9 and TRBJ2-7; 7 bases line up with TRBD1. The trim removed 5 bases at V and 2 bases at J, leaving 9 bases unmatched. Germline loops: CDR1 SEHNR, CDR2 FQNEAQ (reference sequence). The CDR3 spans 15 residues. This CDR3 is CASSLDRVSTYEQYF. The CDR3 DNA sequence: TGTGCCAGCAGCCTAGACAGGGTGTCGACCTACGAGCAGTACTTC.

The CDR3 DNA sequence: TGTGCCAGCAGCTTAGGAGGGCTCACTGAAGCTTTCTTT. Translated: CASSLGGLTEAFF. The chain combines TRBV11-2 with TRBJ1-1; D gene uncertain. Germline V CDR1 and CDR2: SGHAT, FQNNGV. The CDR3 runs 13 residues. V lost 1 base to trimming and J lost 4 bases, with 7 bases between them.

The chain couples TRBV9 to TRBJ2-1; 9 bases fit TRBD1. The CDR3 loop spans 14 amino acids. Looked up from germline, CDR1 is SGDLS and CDR2 is YYNGEE. With V trimmed by 3 bases and J by 6 bases, 4 bases remained unmatched. The CDR3 reads CASSDETGGNEQFF. Written as DNA, the CDR3 is TGTGCCAGCAGCGATGAGACAGGGGGCAATGAGCAGTTCTTC.

This clone was counted only a few times. J is TRBJ2-7 and V is TRBV27; weak D call: TRBD2 (6 bases). The CDR3 totals 12 residues. V was cut by 4 bases and J by 6 bases, with 10 bases left in between. CDR1 is MNHEY and CDR2 is SMNVEV in the germline V gene (reference sequence). The CDR3 nucleotides read TGTGCCAGCAGTTCTGTGGGGGGCGAGCAGTACTTC. This gives the protein CASSSVGGEQYF.

V usage is TRBV18 and J usage is TRBJ2-5, with 11 bases that match TRBD1. Looked up from germline, CDR1 is KGHSH and CDR2 is LQKENI. Losses at the gene ends were 3 bases for V and 5 bases for J; bases not matched to a gene: 8. The CDR3 is 16 residues long. DNA of the CDR3: TGTGCCAGCTCACCGCTCCGGACAGGGGGCGAGGAGACCCAGTACTTC. Protein sequence: CASSPLRTGGEETQYF.

This chain joins TRBV29-1 and TRBJ2-3, with 10 bases aligning to TRBD2. The junction had 1 base not matched to a gene; V was cut back by 4 bases and J by 3 bases. The CDR3 spans 13 residues. Germline V gene sequence: CDR1 SQVTM, CDR2 ANQGSEA. The CDR3 DNA reads TGCAGCGTTGCAGCGGGAGGGACAGATACGCAGTATTTT. Residues: CSVAAGGTDTQYF.

The V gene is TRBV19, the J gene TRBJ1-2; 10 nucleotides align to TRBD1. This CDR3 is built from 16 residues. Per germline, CDR1 LNHDA and CDR2 SQIVND (reference sequence). Trimming removed 4 bases from V and 8 bases from J; junction bases left unmatched: 13. The CDR3 protein is CASSTPGTGDLYGYTF. In nucleotides, the CDR3 is TGTGCCAGTAGTACCCCCGGGACAGGGGATTTGTACGGCTACACCTTC.

The chain joins TRBV19 to TRBJ2-3; D not resolved. CDR3 length: 15 amino acids. V shed 1 base and J shed 2 bases, with 10 bases lying between them. CDR1 LNHDA and CDR2 SQIVND come from the germline V gene (reference sequence). DNA of the CDR3: TGTGCCAGTAGTATAGTTCTCCTAGACACAGATACGCAGTATTTT. Amino acid sequence: CASSIVLLDTDTQYF.

The V call is TRBV7-6, the J call TRBJ2-7, with 7 nucleotides matching TRBD1. The germline CDR1 and CDR2 sequences are SGHVS and FNYEAQ. This CDR3 is 16 amino acids long. V trimming: 1 base; J trimming: 4 bases; junction bases outside the gene matches: 10. The CDR3 protein is CASSLGQGDWAYEQYF. CDR3 in DNA: TGTGCCAGCAGCTTAGGACAGGGCGACTGGGCTTACGAGCAGTACTTC.